The source of this TCR beta chain is a study of regulatory T cells in long-lasting Graves disease. Overall study context: Graves' patients (newly diagnosed) had been on antithyroid drugs under 3 months.

Broader study findings: Small sample size may have lowered accuracy.

As for this clonotype: Antigen: not known.

Arm-PCR of CDR3 regions and iRepertoire HTBI primers were used to build TCR beta libraries. TCRdb redid the calling of the multiplex PCR reads with MiXCR, one entry per CDR3 protein. The repertoire holds 400,000 to 500,000 distinct CDR3 sequences, with around 15% as singletons. The sample's time point: newly diagnosed GD, antithyroid drugs for less than 3 months. The authors made the TCR library using RNA they extracted from PBMCs. Enrollment of patients was through an endocrinology department in Xi'an, China. Peripheral blood, roughly 8.8 milliliters of it, was drawn into EDTA tubes. The CDR3 loop spans 14 amino acids. Unmatched junction bases numbered 2, after V lost 4 bases and J lost 0 bases. The germline CDR1 and CDR2 sequences are SNHLY and FYNNEI. The same data also went into a second study, on T cells in Graves' hyperthyroidism and ophthalmopathy.

The chain has TRBV2 and TRBJ2-5; 7 nucleotides agree with TRBD2. The receptor comes from a woman under 30 with Graves disease. The sequencing used peripheral blood mononuclear cells (PBMCs), collected at new diagnosis, from a patient treated with antithyroid drugs. In nucleotides, the CDR3 is TGTGCCAGCAGTGGCGGGAGTCACCAAGAGACCCAGTACTTC. Its translation: CASSGGSHQETQYF.